This T cell receptor (beta chain) was obtained from a study of T-cell reconstitution after alpha-beta-depleted transplantation in children. Study observations and caveats: T-cell counts and diversity at one year following transplant were attributed mainly to newly produced T cells. Approximately two months post-transplant, alpha-beta T cells reportedly originated from several hundred expanded graft clones.

A note on this clonotype: Its antigen is unidentified.

Preparation of the TCRbeta library used unique molecular identifiers. TCRdb re-called the PCR reads through MiXCR, storing one row per CDR3 protein. The sample records approximately 130,000 distinct CDR3 sequences, 9.5% to 10% being singletons. V dropped 1 base and J dropped 2 bases, with 10 bases sitting between them. This CDR3 contains 14 residues. CDR1 SGHRS and CDR2 YFSETQ come from the germline V gene. The source of this sequence is a girl in the first two years of life who had a stem cell transplant for combined immunodeficiency, so the T cells may come from the graft donor. This chain joins TRBV5-1 and TRBJ2-7; D is unclear. The sequencing here drew on PBMCs, mostly from graft donor cells, taken 180 days after TCRalphabeta/CD19-depleted stem cell transplant. CDR3 amino acids: CASSLPDPPYEQYF. Here the CDR3 DNA reads TGCGCCAGCAGCTTGCCCGACCCCCCCTACGAGCAGTACTTC.